The following is a TCR beta chain sequence with its context. The antigen remains undetermined. This entry is derived from a study of OX40 agonist ivuxolimab in advanced cancers. Study-level points and caveats: Researchers did not establish what antigens the expanded peripheral T cells target. Blood T cells, both CD4+ and CD8+, expanded clonally by week 6 at 0.1 to 3.0 mg/kg.

V lost 3 bases and J lost 2, with 11 bases in between. The CDR3 consists of 14 residues. Germline values: CDR1 KGHSH, CDR2 LQKENI. The protocol was immunoSEQ multiplex PCR, while the TCRdb copy is restricted to in-frame clones and leaves out a portion. The table shows about 64,000 clones, with around 84% occurring only once. The sequencing used CD4+ or CD8+ T cells sorted from blood, collected in a trial of the OX40 agonist ivuxolimab. The receptor comes from an adult with an advanced solid tumor such as melanoma, head and neck, liver or kidney cancer. The chain carries TRBV18 and TRBJ2-7, with TRBD1 as a possible D gene (5 bases). CDR3 amino acids: CASSPNAGTYEQYF. The CDR3 nucleotides are TGTGCCAGCTCACCCAACGCAGGGACCTACGAGCAGTACTTC.